These 3 T cell receptor beta chains came from one sample sequenced in a study of CD8 T cells in Susac syndrome. When the RNA was reverse transcribed, random hexamers were used with an input of roughly 0.45 to 1 ug. TCRdb called the immunoSEQ multiplex PCR reads again in MiXCR, with one record for every CDR3 protein. Of about 300,000 distinct CDR3 sequences in the sample, around 89% were seen once. Sequenced: CD8+ T cells from PBMCs. The receptor set was obtained from a human donor with multiple sclerosis.

V is TRBV24-1 and J is TRBJ2-1; TRBD2 aligns across 8 bases. The CDR3 loop spans 17 amino acids. Germline V lookup: CDR1 KGHDR, CDR2 SFDVKD. Trimming cost V 3 bases and J 0 bases; bases outside gene matches: 6. The CDR3 region has the DNA TGTGCCACCAGTGATCCACTAGCGGAGAGCTCCTACAATGAGCAGTTCTTC. Translated, it gives CATSDPLAESSYNEQFF.

The chain employs TRBV29-1 and TRBJ2-1; D not resolved. The V end lost 3 bases, the J end lost 9 bases, and 3 bases lay between the germline ends. The CDR3 length is 9 residues. Germline V gene data show CDR1 as SQVTM and CDR2 as ANQGSEA. DNA of the CDR3: TGCAGCGTTGAGAGTGAGCAGTTCTTC. Translated, it gives CSVESEQFF.

The rearrangement uses TRBV7-6 and TRBJ2-2; 8 bases map to TRBD1. Germline V CDR1 and CDR2: SGHVS, FNYEAQ. The CDR3 is 14 amino acids. Trimming removed 5 bases from V and 5 bases from J; junction bases left unmatched: 4. As DNA, the CDR3 is TGTGCCAGCAGCCCCTGGACAGGGACCGGGGAGCTGTTTTTT. It yields the protein CASSPWTGTGELFF.